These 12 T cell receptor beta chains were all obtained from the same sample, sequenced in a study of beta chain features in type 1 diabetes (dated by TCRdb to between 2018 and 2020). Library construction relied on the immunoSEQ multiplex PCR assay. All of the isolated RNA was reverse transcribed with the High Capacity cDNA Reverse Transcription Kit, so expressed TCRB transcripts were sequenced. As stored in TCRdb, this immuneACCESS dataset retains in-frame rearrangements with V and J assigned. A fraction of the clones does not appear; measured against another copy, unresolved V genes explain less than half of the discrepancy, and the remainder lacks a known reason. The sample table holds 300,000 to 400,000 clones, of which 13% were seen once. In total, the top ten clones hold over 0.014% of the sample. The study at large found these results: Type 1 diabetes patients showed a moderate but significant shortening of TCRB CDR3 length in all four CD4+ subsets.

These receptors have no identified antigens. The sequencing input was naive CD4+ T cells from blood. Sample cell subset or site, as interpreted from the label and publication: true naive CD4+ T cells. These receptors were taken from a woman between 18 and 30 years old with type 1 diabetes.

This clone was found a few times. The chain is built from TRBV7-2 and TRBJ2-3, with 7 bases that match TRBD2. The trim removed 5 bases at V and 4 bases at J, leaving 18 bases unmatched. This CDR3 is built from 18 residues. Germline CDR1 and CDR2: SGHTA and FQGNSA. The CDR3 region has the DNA TGTGCCAGCAGCCCAGCCCTCACTAAGCGGGGTCGTTCAGATACGCAGTATTTT. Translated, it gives CASSPALTKRGRSDTQYF. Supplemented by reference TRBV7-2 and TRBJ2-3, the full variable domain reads GAGVSQSPSNKVTEKGKDVELRCDPISGHTALYWYRQSLGQGLEFLIYFQGNSAPDKSGLPSDRFSAERTGGSVSTLTIQRTQQEDSAVYLCASSPALTKRGRSDTQYFGPGTRLTVL.

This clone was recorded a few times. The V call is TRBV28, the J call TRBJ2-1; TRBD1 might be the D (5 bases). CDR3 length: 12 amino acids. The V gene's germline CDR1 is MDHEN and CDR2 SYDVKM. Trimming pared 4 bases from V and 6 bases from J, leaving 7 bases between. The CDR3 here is CASSSDTNEQFF. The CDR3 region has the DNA TGTGCCAGCAGTTCGGACACCAATGAGCAGTTCTTC.

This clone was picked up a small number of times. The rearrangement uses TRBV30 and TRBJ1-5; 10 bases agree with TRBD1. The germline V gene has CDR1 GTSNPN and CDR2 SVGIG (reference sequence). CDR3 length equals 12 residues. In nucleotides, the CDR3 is TGTGCAGCGACAGGGGGCGGACAGCCCCAGCATTTT. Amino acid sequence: CAATGGGQPQHF.

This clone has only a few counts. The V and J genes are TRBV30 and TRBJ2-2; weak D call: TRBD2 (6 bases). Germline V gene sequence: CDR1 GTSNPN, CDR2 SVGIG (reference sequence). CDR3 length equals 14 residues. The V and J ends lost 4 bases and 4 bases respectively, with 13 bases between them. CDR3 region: CAWTRLVVTGELFF. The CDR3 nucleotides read TGTGCCTGGACCAGACTAGTAGTCACCGGGGAGCTGTTTTTT.

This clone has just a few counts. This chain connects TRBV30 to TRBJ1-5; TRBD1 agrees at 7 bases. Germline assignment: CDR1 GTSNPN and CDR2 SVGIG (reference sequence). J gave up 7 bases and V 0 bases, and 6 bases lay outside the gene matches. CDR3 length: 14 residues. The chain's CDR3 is CAWSVGTASQPQHF. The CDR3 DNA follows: TGTGCCTGGAGTGTTGGGACAGCCTCCCAGCCCCAGCATTTT.

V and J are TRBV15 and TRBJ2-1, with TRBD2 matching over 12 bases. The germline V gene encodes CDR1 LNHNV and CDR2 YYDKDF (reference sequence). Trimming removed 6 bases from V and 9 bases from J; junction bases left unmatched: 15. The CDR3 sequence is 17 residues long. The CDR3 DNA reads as TGTGCCACCAGTCCTGTCGTGACTAGCGGGAGTACCTTTGAGCAGTTCTTC. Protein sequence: CATSPVVTSGSTFEQFF.

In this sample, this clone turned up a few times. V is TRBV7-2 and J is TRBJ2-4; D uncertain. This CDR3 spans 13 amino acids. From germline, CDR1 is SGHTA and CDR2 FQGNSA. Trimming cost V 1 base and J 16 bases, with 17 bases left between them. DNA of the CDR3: TGTGCCAGCAGCTTAGAGGCGGTTCCCTTTCTATACTTC. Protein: CASSLEAVPFLYF.

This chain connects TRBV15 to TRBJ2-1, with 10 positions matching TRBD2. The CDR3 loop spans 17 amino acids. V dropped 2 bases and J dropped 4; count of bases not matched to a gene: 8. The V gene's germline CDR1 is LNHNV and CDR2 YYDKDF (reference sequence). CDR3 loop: CATSRRASGGIYNEQFF. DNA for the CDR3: TGTGCCACCAGCAGACGGGCTAGCGGGGGCATTTACAATGAGCAGTTCTTC.

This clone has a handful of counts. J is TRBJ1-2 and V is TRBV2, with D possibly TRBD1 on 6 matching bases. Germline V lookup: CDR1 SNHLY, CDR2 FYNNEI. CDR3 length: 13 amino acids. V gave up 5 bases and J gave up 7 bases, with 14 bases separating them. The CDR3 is CASSPTGSGGYTF. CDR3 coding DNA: TGTGCCAGCAGTCCTACAGGGTCCGGTGGCTACACCTTC.

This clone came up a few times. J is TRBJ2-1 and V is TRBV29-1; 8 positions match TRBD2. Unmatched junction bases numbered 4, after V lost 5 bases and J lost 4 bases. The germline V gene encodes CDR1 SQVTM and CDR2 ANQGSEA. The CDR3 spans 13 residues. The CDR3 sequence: CSVRGGGYNEQFF. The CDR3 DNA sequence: TGCAGCGTTCGTGGCGGGGGGTACAATGAGCAGTTCTTC.

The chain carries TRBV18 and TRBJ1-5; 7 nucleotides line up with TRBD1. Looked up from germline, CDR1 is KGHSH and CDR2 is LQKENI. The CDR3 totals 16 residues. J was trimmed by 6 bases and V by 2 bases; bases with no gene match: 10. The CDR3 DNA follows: TGTGCCAGCTCACCATACGACAGGGCAGTCGGTCAGCCCCAGCATTTT. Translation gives CASSPYDRAVGQPQHF. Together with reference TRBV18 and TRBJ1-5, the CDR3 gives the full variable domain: NAGVMQNPRHLVRRRGQEARLRCSPMKGHSHVYWYRQLPEEGLKFMVYLQKENIIDESGMPKERFSAEFPKEGPSILRIQQVVRGDSAAYFCASSPYDRAVGQPQHFGDGTRLSIL.

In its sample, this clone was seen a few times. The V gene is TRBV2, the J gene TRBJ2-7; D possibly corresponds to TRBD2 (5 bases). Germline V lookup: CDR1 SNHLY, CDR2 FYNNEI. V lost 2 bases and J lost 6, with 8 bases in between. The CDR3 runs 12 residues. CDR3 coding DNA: TGTGCCAGCAGTGAACCGGGGTTCGAGCAGTACGTC. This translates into CASSEPGFEQYV.